Following are 20 T cell receptor beta chains from one sample sequenced in a study of cytomegalovirus exposure and HLA in healthy donors (dated 2017 in TCRdb). Library prep was done by the immunoSEQ multiplex PCR assay. For the multiplex PCR, a mixture combining 60 forward primers for TCR Vbeta segments and 13 reverse primers for TCR Jbeta segments was used. Entries here come from immuneACCESS through TCRdb and include only in-frame sequences with V and J called. Some clones fail to appear in such tables; in the studies checked, an unresolved V gene covers under half of the shortfall, and the cause of the remainder is unknown. The sample table contains roughly 140,000 clones; only one count was recorded for 80% of them. The ten top clones hold under 2.5% of the sample. Material for sequencing was PBMCs. These receptors came from a man aged 25-45 years in good health and CMV-seronegative.

The V and J genes are TRBV29-1 and TRBJ1-1, with a possible D match to TRBD1 (5 bases). Trimming took 8 bases from V and 5 from J, leaving 21 bases between them. CDR1 is SQVTM and CDR2 is ANQGSEA in the germline V gene. This CDR3 has 14 residues. CDR3 in DNA: TGCAGCTTTACTGGGGCAGGAAGAAGGACTGAAGCTTTCTTT. It translates to CSFTGAGRRTEAFF.

The chain employs TRBV6-4 and TRBJ2-1; TRBD2 aligns across 8 bases. The length of the CDR3 is 16 residues. Germline V gene data show CDR1 as MRHNA and CDR2 as SNTAGT. Trimming removed 0 bases from V and 1 base from J; junction bases left unmatched: 2. The CDR3 coding sequence is TGTGCCAGCAGTGACTCGCCTAGCGGGTCCTACAATGAGCAGTTCTTC. It translates to CASSDSPSGSYNEQFF.

The chain couples TRBV23-1 to TRBJ1-1, with 7 nucleotides matching TRBD1. TRBV23-1 is an ORF; its function is uncertain. This CDR3 spans 14 amino acids. V trimming: 4 bases; J trimming: 3 bases; junction bases outside the gene matches: 5. The CDR3 loop is CASSPLTGHTEAFF. Written as DNA, the CDR3 is TGCGCCAGCAGTCCTTTGACAGGGCACACTGAAGCTTTCTTT.

The chain is built from TRBV5-1 and TRBJ2-1, with D perhaps matching TRBD1 (6 bases). Germline lookup yields CDR1 SGHRS and CDR2 YFSETQ. Trimming took 4 bases from V and 4 from J, leaving 15 bases between them. This CDR3 comprises 15 residues. The CDR3 loop is CASSTTGTGYNEQFF. The DNA of the CDR3 is TGCGCCAGCAGCACAACAGGGACGGGGTACAATGAGCAGTTCTTC.

The chain employs TRBV9 and TRBJ1-5; no definite D call. V lost 0 bases and J 6 bases, leaving 13 bases between the germline ends. The CDR3 totals 15 residues. The germline CDR1 and CDR2 sequences are SGDLS and YYNGEE. The CDR3 loop is CASSVDGKRGQPQHF. The CDR3 DNA reads as TGTGCCAGCAGCGTAGACGGAAAGCGGGGTCAGCCCCAGCATTTT.

Here the CDR3 DNA reads TGTGCCAGCAGCCCTCGGTTGTCCCGAGATTCACCCCTCCACTTT. It is translated as CASSPRLSRDSPLHF. The gene calls are TRBV6-5 and TRBJ1-6; no reliable D call. Trimming left V 6 bases short and J 8 bases short, with 17 bases between. Germline assignment: CDR1 MNHEY and CDR2 SVGAGI. The CDR3 extends over 15 amino acids.

CDR3 amino acids: CASSRRQENSPLHF. CDR3 in DNA: TGTGCCAGCAGCCGTCGACAGGAGAATTCACCCCTCCACTTT. The V and J genes are TRBV27 and TRBJ1-6; possible D gene TRBD1, 6 bases. Germline CDR1 MNHEY, CDR2 SMNVEV (reference sequence). This CDR3 region has 14 residues. V lost 6 bases and J 7 bases, leaving 13 bases between the germline ends.

The chain couples TRBV7-3 to TRBJ2-5; 14 positions match TRBD2. The germline gives CDR1 SGHTA, CDR2 FQGTGA. Trimming took 5 bases from V and 4 from J; bases not matched to a gene: 3. CDR3 size: 15 residues. CDR3 region: CASSIGTSGRETQYF. The CDR3 DNA reads TGTGCCAGCAGCATCGGGACTAGCGGGAGAGAGACCCAGTACTTC.

The chain combines TRBV5-1 with TRBJ1-2; possible D gene TRBD1, 6 bases. V was trimmed by 2 bases and J by 4 bases, leaving 12 bases between them. CDR3 length: 14 residues. Germline CDR1 SGHRS, CDR2 YFSETQ. The CDR3 is CASSFQGQSYGYTF. The DNA of the CDR3 is TGCGCCAGCAGCTTCCAGGGGCAGAGCTATGGCTACACCTTC. The entire variable domain, with the rest obtained from reference TRBV5-1 and TRBJ1-2, is as follows: KAGVTQTPRYLIKTRGQQVTLSCSPISGHRSVSWYQQTPGQGLQFLFEYFSETQRNKGNFPGRFSGRQFSNSRSEMNVSTLELGDSALYLCASSFQGQSYGYTFGSGTRLTVV.

V is TRBV2 and J is TRBJ2-5; D unresolved. This CDR3 spans 13 amino acids. Trimming removed 6 bases at V and 2 bases at J, with 10 bases between. CDR1 is SNHLY, CDR2 FYNNEI, per germline. CDR3 sequence: CASSNTIQETQYF. The CDR3 DNA reads TGTGCCAGCAGCAACACGATACAAGAGACCCAGTACTTC.

This clone came up once. The V and J genes are TRBV25-1 and TRBJ1-1; 7 bases are a match to TRBD1. CDR3 length: 14 amino acids. V lost 3 bases and J lost 5; bases outside the gene matches: 6. CDR1 is MGHDK and CDR2 is SYGVNS in the germline V gene. The CDR3 sequence: CASSDRGHGTEAFF. The CDR3 region has the DNA TGTGCCAGCAGTGATAGGGGGCATGGGACTGAAGCTTTCTTT.

This chain joins TRBV5-6 and TRBJ2-5, with 11 bases fitting TRBD2. The CDR3 is 16 amino acids. The germline V gene encodes CDR1 SGHDT and CDR2 YYEEEE. Trimming took 2 bases from V and 3 from J; bases not matched to a gene: 6. CDR3 residues: CASSFLAGGLKETQYF. CDR3 bases: TGTGCCAGCAGCTTTCTAGCGGGGGGACTTAAAGAGACCCAGTACTTC.

This clone was seen once. This chain uses TRBV5-6 with TRBJ2-3; 10 bases align to TRBD2. V dropped 4 bases and J dropped 6; count of bases not matched to a gene: 5. Germline V gene lookup returns CDR1 SGHDT and CDR2 YYEEEE. The CDR3 sequence is 14 residues long. The CDR3 nucleotides are TGTGCCAGCAGCCTAGCGGGAGCGGGGGATACGCAGTATTTT. Translating gives CASSLAGAGDTQYF.

This chain connects TRBV18 to TRBJ2-3; 8 bases align to TRBD2. The CDR3 is 17 residues long. Germline lookup yields CDR1 KGHSH and CDR2 LQKENI. Unmatched junction bases numbered 9, after V lost 4 bases and J lost 0 bases. CDR3 sequence (DNA): TGTGCCAGCTCACGGTACGAGGAGCGGGGGAGCACAGATACGCAGTATTTT. Protein sequence: CASSRYEERGSTDTQYF.

This clone came up a few times. The J gene is TRBJ2-7, the V gene TRBV28; 11 bases are a match to TRBD1. V lost 5 bases and J lost 2; bases outside the gene matches: 5. Germline-derived CDR1 and CDR2 are MDHEN and SYDVKM. The CDR3 covers 15 residues. The DNA for the CDR3 is TGTGCCAGCAGTCGGGACAGGGGGTACACCTACGAGCAGTACTTC. Its translation: CASSRDRGYTYEQYF.

The rearrangement links TRBV7-8 to TRBJ1-3; D is undetermined. V was cut by 1 base and J by 15 bases, with 7 bases left in between. Per the germline V gene, CDR1 is SGHVS and CDR2 is FQNEAQ. The length of the CDR3 is 10 residues. CDR3 region: CASSLVVGYF. CDR3 coding DNA: TGTGCCAGCAGCTTAGTCGTCGGATATTTT.

The table lists this clone with a count of one. The genes are TRBV11-1 and TRBJ2-3; TRBD1 matches 10 bases. With 4 bases clipped from V and 4 bases from J, the junction kept 5 bases outside the gene matches. The germline V gene has CDR1 SGHAT and CDR2 FQDESV (reference sequence). CDR3 length: 15 residues. DNA for the CDR3: TGTGCCAGCAGCTACCGGGACAGGGGTGCAGATACGCAGTATTTT. It is translated as CASSYRDRGADTQYF.

J is TRBJ1-6 and V is TRBV25-1; no definite D call. Germline loops: CDR1 MGHDK, CDR2 SYGVNS. Trimming cost V 6 bases and J 8 bases, with 11 bases left between them. The CDR3 covers 13 residues. CDR3 sequence (DNA): TGTGCCAGCAGGCGGGGTACGGATTCACCCCTCCACTTT. Translating gives CASRRGTDSPLHF.

The chain uses TRBV10-3 and TRBJ2-5; 7 nucleotides match TRBD1. In germline, CDR1 is ENHRY, CDR2 SYGVKD. V dropped 6 bases and J dropped 5; count of bases not matched to a gene: 9. The CDR3 covers 14 residues. The CDR3 reads CAISPRDSFETQYF. Here the CDR3 DNA reads TGTGCCATCAGCCCTCGGGACAGCTTCGAGACCCAGTACTTC.

The rearrangement uses TRBV27 and TRBJ1-5; the match to TRBD1 covers 9 bases. CDR3 length: 14 amino acids. Germline lookup yields CDR1 MNHEY and CDR2 SMNVEV (reference sequence). V shed 6 bases, J shed 4 bases, and the junction held 4 bases outside the gene matches. The chain's CDR3 is CASSLGQGNQPQHF. CDR3 nucleotides: TGTGCCAGCAGCCTGGGACAGGGAAATCAGCCCCAGCATTTT.